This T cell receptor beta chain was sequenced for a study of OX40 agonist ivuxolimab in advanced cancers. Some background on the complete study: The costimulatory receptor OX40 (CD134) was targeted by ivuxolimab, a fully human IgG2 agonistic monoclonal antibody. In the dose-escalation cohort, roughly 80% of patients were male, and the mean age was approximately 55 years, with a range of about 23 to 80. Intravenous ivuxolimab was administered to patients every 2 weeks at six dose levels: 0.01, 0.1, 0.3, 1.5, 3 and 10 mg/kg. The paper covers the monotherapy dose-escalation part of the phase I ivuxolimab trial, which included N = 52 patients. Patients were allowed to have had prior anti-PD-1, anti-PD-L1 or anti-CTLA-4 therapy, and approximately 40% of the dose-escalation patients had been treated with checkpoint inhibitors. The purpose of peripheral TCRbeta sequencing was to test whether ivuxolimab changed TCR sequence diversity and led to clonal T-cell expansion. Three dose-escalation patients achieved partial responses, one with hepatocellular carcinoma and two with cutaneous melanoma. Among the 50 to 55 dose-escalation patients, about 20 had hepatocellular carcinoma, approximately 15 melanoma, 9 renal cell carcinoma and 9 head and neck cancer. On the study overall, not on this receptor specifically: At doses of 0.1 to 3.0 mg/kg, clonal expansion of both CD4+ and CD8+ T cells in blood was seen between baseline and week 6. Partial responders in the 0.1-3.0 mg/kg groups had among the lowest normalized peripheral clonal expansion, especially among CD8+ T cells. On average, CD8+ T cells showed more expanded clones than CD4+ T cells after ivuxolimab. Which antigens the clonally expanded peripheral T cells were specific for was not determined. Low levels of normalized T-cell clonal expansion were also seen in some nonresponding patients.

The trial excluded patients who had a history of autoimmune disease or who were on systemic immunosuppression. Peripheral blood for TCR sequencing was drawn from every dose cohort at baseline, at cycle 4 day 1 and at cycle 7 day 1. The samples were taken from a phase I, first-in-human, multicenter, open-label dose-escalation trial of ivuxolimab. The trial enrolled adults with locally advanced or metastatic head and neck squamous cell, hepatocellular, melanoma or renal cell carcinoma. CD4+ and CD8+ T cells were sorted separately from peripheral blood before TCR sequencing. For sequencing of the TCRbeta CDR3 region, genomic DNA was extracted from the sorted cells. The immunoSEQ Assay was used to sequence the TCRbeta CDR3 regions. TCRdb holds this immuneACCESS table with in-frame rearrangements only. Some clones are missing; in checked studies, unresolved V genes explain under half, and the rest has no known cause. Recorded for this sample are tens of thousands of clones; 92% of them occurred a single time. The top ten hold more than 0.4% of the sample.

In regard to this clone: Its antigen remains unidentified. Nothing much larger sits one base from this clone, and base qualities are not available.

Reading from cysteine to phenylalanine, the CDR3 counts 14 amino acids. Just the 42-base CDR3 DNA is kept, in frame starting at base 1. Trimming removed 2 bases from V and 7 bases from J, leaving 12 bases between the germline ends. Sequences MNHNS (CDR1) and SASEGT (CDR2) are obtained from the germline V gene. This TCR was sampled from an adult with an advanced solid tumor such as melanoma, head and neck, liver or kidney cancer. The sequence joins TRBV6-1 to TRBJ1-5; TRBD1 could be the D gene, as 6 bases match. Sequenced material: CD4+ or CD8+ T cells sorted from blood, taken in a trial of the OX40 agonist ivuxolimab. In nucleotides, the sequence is TGTGCCAGCAGTGAAATGGGGGGCGAGCAGCCCCAGCATTTT. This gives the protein CASSEMGGEQPQHF.